The T cell receptor beta chain under discussion was sequenced for a study of T cell clonotyping in hematopoietic cell transplantation. Whole-study context: Cytoreduction preceded collection of pretransplant recipient samples.

Clones were read by immunoSEQ multiplex PCR, and TCRdb kept only the in-frame ones, dropping some. The sample holds tens of thousands of clones, about 96% seen once. Time point here: recipient sample about 28 days before transplant, after cytoreduction. The CDR3 is 16 residues long. Germline CDR1 GTSNPN, CDR2 SVGIG (reference sequence). V lost 3 bases and J lost 0, with 15 bases in between. The material sequenced was peripheral blood mononuclear cells, taken before stem cell transplant. The clonotype comes from a woman between 50 and 59 years old with acute myeloid leukemia. Some clones in this sample may be carry-over from other donors' samples. The V and J genes are TRBV30 and TRBJ1-5; tentatively, D is TRBD1 (5 bases). The CDR3 reads CAWSQTTGTSNQPQHF. The CDR3 DNA reads as TGTGCCTGGAGCCAAACCACAGGTACTAGCAATCAGCCCCAGCATTTT.